The clone carrying this T cell receptor beta chain was seen repeatedly, ten times or more. Antigen specificity is unknown. The sample comes from a study of prognosis after radiotherapy for stage I lung cancer. Study at large: Patients numbered about a dozen men and more than five women, aged roughly 53 to 90 with a median of around 76 years. Delivery of radiotherapy was by SBRT in 3 to 5 fractions at a biologically effective dose of at least 100 Gy. A median of approximately 7 months after radiotherapy, distant metastases were seen in a few patients, while no significant progression was shown by 15.

CDR3 length: 12 amino acids. Germline V gene data show CDR1 as SQVTM and CDR2 as ANQGSEA. J gave up 7 bases and V 5 bases, and 2 bases lay outside the gene matches. Multiplex PCR in two rounds served to amplify TCR beta CDR3 from genomic DNA. Primers (each specific to one TRBV or TRBJ gene) were used in first-round PCR. TCRdb independently ran MiXCR on the multiplex PCR reads; one entry per CDR3 protein. This table has over 14,000 distinct CDR3 sequences, approximately 31% appearing once. Study outcomes and limitations: Patients given stereotactic body radiation therapy showed fewer unique TCR clones afterward, median around 9,500 versus 6,500.

This sequence joins TRBV29-1 and TRBJ2-1, with 10 positions matching TRBD2. The receptor was derived from a donor aged 50 or older with non-small cell lung cancer. Sequenced material: PBMCs, taken before or after stereotactic body radiation therapy (not recorded which). The CDR3: CSVRTSGNEQFF. CDR3 DNA: TGCAGCGTTAGGACTAGCGGTAATGAGCAGTTCTTC.